This passage covers 15 T cell receptor beta chains from one sample sequenced in a study of Graves' ophthalmopathy and Graves' hyperthyroidism. RNA transcripts were the source from which TCR beta CDR3 regions were amplified. The first-round RT-PCR employed HTBI primers together with the Qiagen OneStep RT-PCR kit. A multiplex PCR was then performed as the second round. TCRdb re-called the multiplex PCR reads through MiXCR, storing one row per CDR3 protein. The sample yields over a million distinct CDR3 sequences, less than 45% seen once. Material for sequencing was peripheral blood or thyroid tissue (not recorded which). The receptors derive from an adult man with Graves' hyperthyroidism.

This clonotype was counted between two and nine times. Relative to the germline gene, one junction end is altered; a read error may explain this. This chain links TRBV29-1 with TRBJ1-1; D gene ambiguous. Germline V CDR1 and CDR2: SQVTM, ANQGSEA. CDR3 length: 15 residues. DNA for the CDR3: TGCAGCGTTGTTCCTGTGTACAGCATGAACACTGAAGTTTTCTTT. Translation: CSVVPVYSMNTEVFF.

In its sample, this clonotype was seen many times. The chain is built from TRBV5-1 and TRBJ1-4; 7 positions match TRBD1. Trimming took 2 bases from V and 8 from J; bases not matched to a gene: 3. The V gene's germline CDR1 is SGHRS and CDR2 YFSETQ. The CDR3 covers 13 residues. Written as DNA, the CDR3 is TGCGCCAGCAGCTTCCGGGACAGCGAAAAACTGTTTTTT. It codes for CASSFRDSEKLFF. The complete variable domain, with remaining parts taken from reference TRBV5-1 and TRBJ1-4, reads KAGVTQTPRYLIKTRGQQVTLSCSPISGHRSVSWYQQTPGQGLQFLFEYFSETQRNKGNFPGRFSGRQFSNSRSEMNVSTLELGDSALYLCASSFRDSEKLFFGSGTQLSVL.

This clonotype was found many times. J is TRBJ1-2 and V is TRBV7-8; D is possibly TRBD1 (5 bases). Germline V gene sequence: CDR1 SGHVS, CDR2 FQNEAQ. The CDR3 runs to 13 residues. The V gene lost 1 base and the J gene lost 8 bases, with 11 bases spanning the gap. CDR3 protein: CASSLVTVGGYTF. The DNA for the CDR3 is TGTGCCAGCAGCTTAGTGACAGTTGGGGGCTACACCTTC.

This clonotype was detected many times. The gene calls are TRBV11-1 and TRBJ2-5; D may correspond to TRBD1 or TRBD2 (5 bases each). Germline CDR1 reads SGHAT; CDR2 reads FQDESV (reference sequence). The CDR3 covers 15 residues. V dropped 4 bases and J dropped 2 bases, with 14 bases sitting between them. This CDR3 reads CASSSDRDGQETQYF. As DNA, the CDR3 is TGTGCCAGCAGCTCGGACCGGGACGGACAAGAGACCCAGTACTTC.

The CDR3 spells CASSSSDVNYEQYF. The CDR3 coding sequence is TGTGCCAGCAGCTCCTCGGACGTTAACTACGAGCAGTACTTC. This chain connects TRBV11-2 to TRBJ2-7; D is unresolved. Germline CDR1 and CDR2: SGHAT and FQNNGV. V lost 4 bases and J lost 3, with 13 bases in between. The CDR3 runs to 14 residues.

V usage is TRBV5-1 and J usage is TRBJ2-7; 10 bases map to TRBD2. The CDR3 is 15 residues long. The ends lost 2 bases at V and 3 bases at J; junction bases unmatched: 5. CDR1 is SGHRS and CDR2 is YFSETQ in the germline V gene. This chain's CDR3 is CASSLPSGRVYEQYF. The CDR3 DNA is TGCGCCAGCAGCTTACCGAGCGGGAGGGTCTACGAGCAGTACTTC.

This clonotype has just a few counts. The genes are TRBV6-2 or TRBV6-3 and TRBJ2-7, with D hard to call. The CDR3 runs 13 residues. Trimming took 4 bases from V and 2 from J, leaving 9 bases between them. The V gene's germline CDR1 is MNHEY and CDR2 SVGEGT. This CDR3 reads CASSSYSAYEQYF. The CDR3, as DNA: TGTGCCAGCAGTTCCTACAGTGCCTACGAGCAGTACTTC.

This clonotype was seen ten or more times. The genes are TRBV11-2 and TRBJ2-7; D may be TRBD1 or TRBD2 (6 bases each). Germline V gene data show CDR1 as SGHAT and CDR2 as FQNNGV. The CDR3 sequence is 15 residues long. Trimming shortened V by 1 base and J by 1 base, and 11 bases separated the two germline ends. The CDR3 spells CASSLGKGGSYEQYF. The CDR3 nucleotides are TGTGCCAGCAGCTTAGGGAAGGGGGGATCCTACGAGCAGTACTTC.

This clonotype was seen many times. CDR3 coding DNA: TGTGCCAGCAGGAGACAAACTAATGAAAAACTGTTTTTT. Its protein is CASRRQTNEKLFF. The rearrangement joins TRBV25-1 to TRBJ1-4; no definite D call. Trimming pared 6 bases from V and 1 base from J, leaving 6 bases between. The germline gives CDR1 MGHDK, CDR2 SYGVNS. The CDR3 sequence is 13 residues long.

This clonotype was observed many times. The J gene is TRBJ2-7, the V gene TRBV19; 9 nucleotides line up with TRBD1. CDR3 size: 15 residues. V lost 6 bases, J lost 5 bases, and 11 bases stayed unmatched. CDR1 is LNHDA and CDR2 is SQIVND in the germline V gene (reference sequence). The CDR3 region has the DNA TGTGCCAGTAGCATCACCGGGACAGGGTTAGACGAGCAGTACTTC. It codes for CASSITGTGLDEQYF.

This clonotype was detected a few times. The chain recombines TRBV7-9 with TRBJ2-7, with 8 bases identical to TRBD1. Germline V gene lookup returns CDR1 SEHNR and CDR2 FQNEAQ (reference sequence). This CDR3 spans 13 amino acids. Trimming cost V 0 bases and J 7 bases; bases outside gene matches: 2. The CDR3 DNA follows: TGTGCCAGCAGCTTAGCGACAGGGGCAGAGCAGTACTTC. This codes for CASSLATGAEQYF.

This clonotype has a count of ten or more. This chain connects TRBV7-2 to TRBJ1-3, with D possibly being TRBD1 (5 bases). The length of the CDR3 is 18 residues. The ends were cut back, 7 bases at V and 1 base at J, with 23 bases in the middle. Germline V gene lookup returns CDR1 SGHTA and CDR2 FQGNSA. CDR3 sequence: CASTVFANSGASGNTIYF. The CDR3 DNA sequence: TGTGCCAGCACTGTATTTGCCAACAGTGGGGCATCTGGAAACACCATATATTTT.

This clonotype was seen ten or more times. The chain combines TRBV7-8 with TRBJ2-7; D gene unclear. Per germline, CDR1 SGHVS and CDR2 FQNEAQ. The V gene lost 5 bases and the J gene lost 4 bases, with 15 bases spanning the gap. The CDR3 has 14 amino acids. CDR3 residues: CASSLTGLRYEQYF. The DNA of the CDR3 is TGTGCCAGCAGCCTAACCGGGCTTCGATACGAGCAGTACTTC.

This chain links TRBV7-8 with TRBJ2-2, with D perhaps TRBD1 (5 bases). V lost 1 base and J 16 bases, leaving 10 bases between the germline ends. The V gene's germline CDR1 is SGHVS and CDR2 FQNEAQ. CDR3 length: 11 amino acids. CDR3 nucleotides: TGTGCCAGCAGCTTAGTGGGGCAGGGGTTTTTT. This sequence encodes CASSLVGQGFF. Drawing the rest from reference TRBV7-8 and TRBJ2-2, the complete variable domain is GAGVSQSPRYKVAKRGQDVALRCDPISGHVSLFWYQQALGQGPEFLTYFQNEAQLDKSGLPSDRFFAERPEGSVSTLKIQRTQQEDSAVYLCASSLVGQGFFGEGSRLTVL.

The V and J genes are TRBV7-9 and TRBJ2-7; D is unresolved. Germline loops: CDR1 SEHNR, CDR2 FQNEAQ (reference sequence). V was shortened by 5 bases and J by 0 bases, with 11 bases between the two germline ends. The CDR3 has 14 residues. The CDR3 bases are TGTGCCAGCAGCACAGACAAGAGCTCCTACGAGCAGTACTTC. Protein: CASSTDKSSYEQYF.